The next 18 T cell receptor beta chains were all read from a single sample in a study of CD8 T cells in Susac syndrome (dated by TCRdb to between 2018 and 2020). Receptor libraries were prepared by the immunoSEQ multiplex PCR assay. RNA was extracted using the RNeasy kit, and roughly 0.5 to 1 microgram was reverse transcribed with random hexamers. The raw public reads went through TCRdb reprocessing: fastp at Q25, MiXCR clone calling, in-frame beta chains kept. When rows share a CDR3 protein, they turn into one entry using the most common DNA and genes. The table for this sample lists 150,000 or so distinct CDR3 sequences; around 95% of them were counted only once. The ten largest clones capture about 0.15% of the sample. What was sequenced was CD8+ T cells from PBMCs. The receptor source for this set is a human donor with multiple sclerosis.

The V call is TRBV5-6, the J call TRBJ1-6, with D perhaps matching TRBD1 (6 bases). CDR1 and CDR2 (germline): SGHDT, YYEEEE. The V gene lost 4 bases and the J gene lost 14 bases, with 10 bases spanning the gap. The CDR3 has 11 residues. The CDR3 DNA follows: TGTGCCAGCAGCACGGACAGTACCCTCCACTTT. This gives the protein CASSTDSTLHF.

This clonotype has just one count. The J gene is TRBJ2-7, the V gene TRBV2; 9 nucleotides match TRBD1. The CDR3 runs to 13 residues. With 7 bases clipped from V and 3 bases from J, the junction kept 4 bases outside the gene matches. The germline CDR1 and CDR2 sequences are SNHLY and FYNNEI. The CDR3, as DNA: TGTGCCAGCATGTGGGACAGGGACTACGAGCAGTACTTC. As protein: CASMWDRDYEQYF.

The chain joins TRBV2 to TRBJ2-2; D unresolved. The germline V and J ends were trimmed by 4 bases and 5 bases, with 5 bases remaining between them. Germline CDR1 reads SNHLY; CDR2 reads FYNNEI. The CDR3 is made up of 12 amino acids. CDR3 in DNA: TGTGCCAGCAGTGGGGTAACCGGGGAGCTGTTTTTT. Translated, it gives CASSGVTGELFF.

The chain joins TRBV30 to TRBJ2-7; D is perhaps TRBD2 (5 bases). The CDR3 loop spans 13 amino acids. V was shortened by 6 bases and J by 1 base, with 13 bases between the two germline ends. Germline-derived CDR1 and CDR2 are GTSNPN and SVGIG (reference sequence). The CDR3 protein is CACSSGDSYEQYF. The CDR3 DNA reads as TGTGCCTGTTCATCCGGGGATTCCTACGAGCAGTACTTC.

The chain recombines TRBV27 with TRBJ2-3, with no clear D. The CDR3 contains 13 residues. V was pared by 5 bases and J by 6 bases, with 12 bases between. The germline CDR1 and CDR2 sequences are MNHEY and SMNVEV (reference sequence). CDR3 loop: CASSPQYADTQYF. DNA of the CDR3: TGTGCCAGCAGTCCCCAGTATGCGGATACGCAGTATTTT.

This chain's CDR3 is CASSLYGPVQPQHF. CDR3 in DNA: TGTGCCAGCAGCTTATACGGGCCTGTCCAGCCCCAGCATTTT. The chain recombines TRBV7-2 with TRBJ1-5; D remains unclear. V lost 2 bases and J 7 bases, leaving 12 bases between the germline ends. The CDR3 consists of 14 residues. The germline gives CDR1 SGHTA, CDR2 FQGNSA.

This chain uses TRBV7-9 with TRBJ1-6; maybe TRBD1 (6 bases). The V gene's germline CDR1 is SEHNR and CDR2 FQNEAQ (reference sequence). This CDR3 is built from 14 residues. Trimming removed 10 bases from V and 8 bases from J, with 18 bases in between. The CDR3 sequence: CATGVTGSDSPLHF. In nucleotides, the CDR3 is TGTGCCACAGGAGTGACAGGTAGTGATTCACCCCTCCACTTT.

The chain carries TRBV6-2 or TRBV6-3 and TRBJ2-7, with D uncertain. V gave up 4 bases and J gave up 3 bases, with 16 bases separating them. Per the germline V gene, CDR1 is MNHEY and CDR2 is SVGEGT. The CDR3 is 15 residues long. CDR3 nucleotide sequence: TGTGCCAGCAGTTCCAACGATACGACCATCTACGAGCAGTACGTC. This codes for CASSSNDTTIYEQYV.

The rearrangement joins TRBV20-1 to TRBJ1-6; D is unresolved. The V end lost 1 base, the J end lost 6 bases, and 13 bases lay between the germline ends. The CDR3 consists of 15 residues. Germline V gives CDR1 DFQATT, CDR2 SNEGSKA (reference sequence). As DNA, the CDR3 is TGCAGTGCTAGAGCAATGGAGGGTGCTAATTCACCCCTCCACTTT. As protein: CSARAMEGANSPLHF.

This clonotype was seen more than once but under ten times. The rearrangement uses TRBV12-3 or TRBV12-4 and TRBJ2-7; possible D gene TRBD2, 5 bases. This CDR3 contains 13 residues. Between the trimmed V and J ends, which lost 2 bases and 4 bases, there was a span of 9 bases. The CDR3 bases are TGTGCCAGCAGTTTAAGAACGGGGTACGAGCAGTACTTC. Amino acids: CASSLRTGYEQYF.

The rearrangement joins TRBV21-1 to TRBJ2-4; the table names TRBD2, a call not compared with the DNA. TRBV21-1 is assigned pseudogene status. The CDR3 length is 11 residues. The CDR3 bases are TGTGCCAGCGGCGGGAGGTACATTCAGTACTTC. It specifies CASGGRYIQYF.

In DNA, the CDR3 is TGTGCCAGCAGTTTACCAGGACATTATGGCTACACCTTC. It specifies CASSLPGHYGYTF. V and J are TRBV12-3 or TRBV12-4 and TRBJ1-2; tentative D call: TRBD1 (5 bases). V was pared by 2 bases and J by 5 bases, with 9 bases between. This CDR3 comprises 13 residues.

The table lists this clonotype with a count of one. The J gene is TRBJ2-5, the V gene TRBV18; a weak D match, TRBD2 (5 bases). V dropped 6 bases and J dropped 0 bases, with 8 bases sitting between them. The germline V gene has CDR1 KGHSH and CDR2 LQKENI. The CDR3 has 13 amino acids. DNA of the CDR3: TGTGCCAGCTCGGAGGTGTACCAAGAGACCCAGTACTTC. Residues: CASSEVYQETQYF.

The chain employs TRBV18 and TRBJ1-1; D might be TRBD1 (6 bases). Germline CDR1 and CDR2: KGHSH and LQKENI. CDR3 size: 15 residues. V lost 6 bases, J lost 1 base, and 15 bases lay in between. The CDR3 coding sequence is TGTGCCAGCTCCCACAAGGGGGGGGAGAACACTGAAGCTTTCTTT. The encoded protein is CASSHKGGENTEAFF. Based on the CDR3 plus reference TRBV18 and TRBJ1-1, the full variable domain is NAGVMQNPRHLVRRRGQEARLRCSPMKGHSHVYWYRQLPEEGLKFMVYLQKENIIDESGMPKERFSAEFPKEGPSILRIQQVVRGDSAAYFCASSHKGGENTEAFFGQGTRLTVV.

J is TRBJ1-5 and V is TRBV7-6, with a possible D match to TRBD1 (5 bases). Trimming left V 5 bases short and J 6 bases short, with 17 bases between. CDR3 length: 15 residues. CDR1 and CDR2 from the germline V gene are SGHVS and FNYEAQ. As DNA, the CDR3 is TGTGCCAGCAGCCAAGGAGCCGGCGGGGGTCAGCCCCAGCATTTT. Its protein product is CASSQGAGGGQPQHF.

The chain uses TRBV5-1 and TRBJ1-1, with TRBD1 identical over 8 bases. After removal of 5 bases from V and 1 base from J, the junction contained 7 bases not matched to a gene. Germline assignment: CDR1 SGHRS and CDR2 YFSETQ. This CDR3 spans 15 amino acids. CDR3 sequence: CASRITGTGNTEAFF. For the CDR3, the DNA is TGCGCCAGCAGGATAACCGGGACAGGGAACACTGAAGCTTTCTTT.

The chain carries TRBV12-3 or TRBV12-4 and TRBJ2-3; 7 bases match TRBD2. The CDR3 covers 14 residues. After removal of 5 bases from V and 2 bases from J, the junction contained 4 bases not matched to a gene. CDR3 in amino acids: CASSGSGTTDTQYF. The CDR3 DNA is TGTGCCAGCAGTGGGAGCGGGACCACAGATACGCAGTATTTT.

V usage is TRBV29-1 and J usage is TRBJ1-1, with D hard to call. The CDR3 has 12 residues. V was pared by 2 bases and J by 1 base, with 5 bases between. CDR1 is SQVTM, CDR2 ANQGSEA, per germline. CDR3 protein: CSVEWENTEAFF. In nucleotides, the CDR3 is TGCAGCGTTGAATGGGAGAACACTGAAGCTTTCTTT.